The rows below give T cell receptor beta chains drawn from one sample of a study of blood T cells in healthy people across ages. TCRdb reanalysed the 5' RACE reads using MiXCR and keeps one entry per CDR3 protein. This sample has about 680,000 distinct CDR3 sequences, with around 49% found just once. The source material was blood. These receptors were collected from a woman in her sixties or seventies in good health. Both conserved end residues are part of each CDR3. Fields, in order: clone size, D gene, J gene, V gene, CDR3 protein, CDR3 DNA. D genes are given only for firm matches. Clone size is shown for a subset of rows, as once, few, many or a class of expanded clone.

clone size: few; D gene: TRBD2; J gene: TRBJ2-7; V gene: TRBV20-1; CDR3 protein: CSARDGGGDLYEQYF; CDR3 DNA: TGCAGTGCTAGAGATGGGGGAGGGGACCTCTACGAGCAGTACTTC
clone size: few; D gene: .; J gene: TRBJ2-4; V gene: TRBV12-3/TRBV12-4; CDR3 protein: CASCPSLGLKNIQYF; CDR3 DNA: TGTGCCAGCTGCCCTTCGTTGGGCCTCAAAAACATTCAGTACTTC
clone size: .; D gene: TRBD2; J gene: TRBJ2-5; V gene: TRBV4-3; CDR3 protein: CASSQSGIYNEQYF; CDR3 DNA: TGCGCCAGCAGCCAAAGCGGGATCTACAATGAGCAGTACTTC
clone size: .; D gene: .; J gene: TRBJ2-4; V gene: TRBV7-3; CDR3 protein: CASSTDRAGTAKNIQYF; CDR3 DNA: TGTGCCAGCAGCACAGATAGGGCAGGGACCGCCAAAAACATCCAGTACTTC
clone size: .; D gene: .; J gene: TRBJ2-7; V gene: TRBV12-3/TRBV12-4; CDR3 protein: CASSLDRGNVIFYEQYF; CDR3 DNA: TGTGCCAGCAGTTTAGATCGCGGGAATGTCATCTTCTACGAGCAGTACTTC
clone size: few; D gene: .; J gene: TRBJ1-6; V gene: TRBV28; CDR3 protein: CASSDTADSPLHF; CDR3 DNA: TGTGCCAGCAGTGACACAGCGGATTCACCCCTCCACTTT
clone size: few; D gene: .; J gene: TRBJ2-3; V gene: TRBV7-2; CDR3 protein: CASSDGLGDTQYF; CDR3 DNA: TGTGCCAGCAGCGACGGCCTCGGAGATACGCAGTATTTT
clone size: few; D gene: .; J gene: TRBJ2-1; V gene: TRBV28; CDR3 protein: CASSLVSKGLLDEQFF; CDR3 DNA: TGTGCCAGCAGTTTGGTGTCTAAGGGCCTTCTGGATGAGCAGTTCTTC
clone size: .; D gene: TRBD1; J gene: TRBJ2-7; V gene: TRBV6-2/TRBV6-3; CDR3 protein: CASSYLGQGYNEQYF; CDR3 DNA: TGTGCCAGCAGTTACCTTGGACAGGGTTACAATGAGCAGTACTTC
clone size: once; D gene: TRBD1; J gene: TRBJ2-3; V gene: TRBV7-2; CDR3 protein: CASSPTWTGNTDTQYF; CDR3 DNA: TGTGCCAGCAGCCCGACCTGGACAGGGAACACAGATACGCAGTATTTT
clone size: .; D gene: TRBD2; J gene: TRBJ2-7; V gene: TRBV20-1; CDR3 protein: CSAPKSGLASFSYEQYF; CDR3 DNA: TGCAGTGCTCCGAAATCGGGACTAGCGAGTTTCTCCTACGAGCAGTACTTC
clone size: .; D gene: .; J gene: TRBJ2-5; V gene: TRBV6-5; CDR3 protein: CASSSPRLSAGFGEQYF; CDR3 DNA: TGTGCCAGCAGTTCTCCACGGCTAAGCGCCGGCTTTGGAGAGCAGTACTTC
clone size: .; D gene: .; J gene: TRBJ2-3; V gene: TRBV11-2; CDR3 protein: CASSNTDREGRDTQYF; CDR3 DNA: TGTGCCAGCAGCAACACAGACAGGGAGGGCCGAGATACGCAGTATTTT
clone size: .; D gene: .; J gene: TRBJ1-4; V gene: TRBV28; CDR3 protein: CASKQVDEKLFF; CDR3 DNA: TGTGCCAGCAAACAGGTAGACGAAAAACTGTTTTTT
clone size: once; D gene: .; J gene: TRBJ1-2; V gene: TRBV27; CDR3 protein: CASSLAANYNYGYTF; CDR3 DNA: TGTGCCAGCAGTTTAGCAGCGAATTATAACTATGGCTACACCTTC
clone size: .; D gene: .; J gene: TRBJ1-2; V gene: TRBV6-2/TRBV6-3; CDR3 protein: CASSYRSQALRNYGYTF; CDR3 DNA: TGTGCCAGCAGTTACCGCTCACAGGCTCTGAGGAACTATGGCTACACCTTC
clone size: once; D gene: .; J gene: TRBJ1-5; V gene: TRBV12-3/TRBV12-4; CDR3 protein: CASRLGGDSNQPQHF; CDR3 DNA: TGTGCCAGCAGATTAGGGGGGGATAGCAATCAGCCCCAGCATTTT
clone size: few; D gene: .; J gene: TRBJ2-3; V gene: TRBV5-1; CDR3 protein: CASSLTVDTQYF; CDR3 DNA: TGCGCCAGCAGCTTGACAGTAGATACGCAGTATTTT
clone size: few; D gene: TRBD2; J gene: TRBJ2-7; V gene: TRBV4-3; CDR3 protein: CASSQFTSGAYEQYF; CDR3 DNA: TGCGCCAGCAGCCAATTCACTAGCGGGGCTTACGAGCAGTACTTC
clone size: .; D gene: .; J gene: TRBJ2-1; V gene: TRBV5-1; CDR3 protein: CASSLDPSSYNEQFF; CDR3 DNA: TGCGCCAGCAGCTTGGATCCTAGCTCCTACAATGAGCAGTTCTTC
clone size: .; D gene: TRBD1; J gene: TRBJ2-7; V gene: TRBV3-1; CDR3 protein: CASSPRRVPGQGSYNEQYF; CDR3 DNA: TGTGCCAGCAGCCCCCGGAGGGTCCCCGGACAGGGTTCCTACAATGAGCAGTACTTC
clone size: few; D gene: .; J gene: TRBJ2-5; V gene: TRBV20-1; CDR3 protein: CSAKDSRRETQYF; CDR3 DNA: TGCAGTGCTAAGGACAGCCGGCGGGAGACCCAGTACTTC
clone size: .; D gene: TRBD2; J gene: TRBJ2-7; V gene: TRBV29-1; CDR3 protein: CSVELAGSYNEQYF; CDR3 DNA: TGCAGCGTAGAACTAGCGGGCAGTTACAATGAGCAGTACTTC
clone size: few; D gene: .; J gene: TRBJ1-5; V gene: TRBV20-1; CDR3 protein: CSTLDSPNQPQHF; CDR3 DNA: TGCAGTACGTTGGACAGCCCCAATCAGCCCCAGCATTTT
clone size: .; D gene: .; J gene: TRBJ2-7; V gene: TRBV27; CDR3 protein: CASSWGRGSGDEQYF; CDR3 DNA: TGTGCCAGCAGTTGGGGCCGGGGTAGCGGCGACGAGCAGTACTTC
clone size: .; D gene: .; J gene: TRBJ1-1; V gene: TRBV2; CDR3 protein: CASSVSAGWNTEAFF; CDR3 DNA: TGTGCCAGCAGTGTGTCGGCAGGGTGGAACACTGAAGCTTTCTTT
clone size: few; D gene: .; J gene: TRBJ2-1; V gene: TRBV6-2/TRBV6-3; CDR3 protein: CASSYDSVYNEQFF; CDR3 DNA: TGTGCCAGCAGTTACGATTCAGTATACAATGAGCAGTTCTTC
clone size: .; D gene: TRBD2; J gene: TRBJ2-5; V gene: TRBV29-1; CDR3 protein: CMVTSGSETQYF; CDR3 DNA: TGCATGGTGACTAGCGGGAGCGAGACCCAGTACTTC